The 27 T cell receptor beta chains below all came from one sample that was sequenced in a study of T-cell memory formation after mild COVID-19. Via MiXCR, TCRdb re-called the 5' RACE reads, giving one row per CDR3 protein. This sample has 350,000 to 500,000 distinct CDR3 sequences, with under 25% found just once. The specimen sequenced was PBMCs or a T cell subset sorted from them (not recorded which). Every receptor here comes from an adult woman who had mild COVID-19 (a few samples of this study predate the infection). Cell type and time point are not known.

The CDR3 reads CASSTRQLGADTQYF. DNA of the CDR3: TGCGCCAGCAGCACACGACAGCTGGGCGCAGATACGCAGTATTTT. The chain is built from TRBV5-1 and TRBJ2-3; weak D call: TRBD1 (5 bases). The germline gives CDR1 SGHRS, CDR2 YFSETQ. The ends were cut back, 4 bases at V and 4 bases at J, with 16 bases in the middle. This CDR3 contains 15 residues.

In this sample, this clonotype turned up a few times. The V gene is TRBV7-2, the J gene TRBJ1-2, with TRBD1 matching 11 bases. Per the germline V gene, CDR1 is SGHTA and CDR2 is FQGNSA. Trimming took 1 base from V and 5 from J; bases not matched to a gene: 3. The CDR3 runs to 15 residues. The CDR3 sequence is CASSLEGQGGYGYTF. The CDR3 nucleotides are TGTGCCAGCAGCTTAGAGGGACAGGGGGGGTATGGCTACACCTTC.

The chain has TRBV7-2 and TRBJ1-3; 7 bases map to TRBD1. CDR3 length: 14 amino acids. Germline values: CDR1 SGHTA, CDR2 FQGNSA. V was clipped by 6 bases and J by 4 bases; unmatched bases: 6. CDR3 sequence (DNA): TGTGCCAGCAGACCAACAGGGGAAGGAAACACCATATATTTT. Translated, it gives CASRPTGEGNTIYF. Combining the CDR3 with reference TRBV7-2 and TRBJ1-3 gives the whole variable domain GAGVSQSPSNKVTEKGKDVELRCDPISGHTALYWYRQSLGQGLEFLIYFQGNSAPDKSGLPSDRFSAERTGGSVSTLTIQRTQQEDSAVYLCASRPTGEGNTIYFGEGSWLTVV.

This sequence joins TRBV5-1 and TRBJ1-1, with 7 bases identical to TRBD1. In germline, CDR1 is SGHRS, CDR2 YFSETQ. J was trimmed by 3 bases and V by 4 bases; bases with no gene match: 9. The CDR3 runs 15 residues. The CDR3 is CASSLATGKDTEAFF. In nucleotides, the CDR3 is TGCGCCAGCAGCCTCGCGACAGGGAAGGACACTGAAGCTTTCTTT.

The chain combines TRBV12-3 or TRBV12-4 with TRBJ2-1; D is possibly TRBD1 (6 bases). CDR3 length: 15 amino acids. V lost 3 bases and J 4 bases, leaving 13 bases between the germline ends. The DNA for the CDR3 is TGTGCCAGCAGTTTGGGACAAGTCCCGTACAATGAGCAGTTCTTC. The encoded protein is CASSLGQVPYNEQFF.

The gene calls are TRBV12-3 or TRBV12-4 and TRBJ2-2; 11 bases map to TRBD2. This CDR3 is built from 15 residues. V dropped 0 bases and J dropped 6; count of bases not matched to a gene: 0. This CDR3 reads CASSLASGRAGELFF. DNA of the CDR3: TGTGCCAGCAGTTTAGCTAGCGGGAGGGCCGGGGAGCTGTTTTTT.

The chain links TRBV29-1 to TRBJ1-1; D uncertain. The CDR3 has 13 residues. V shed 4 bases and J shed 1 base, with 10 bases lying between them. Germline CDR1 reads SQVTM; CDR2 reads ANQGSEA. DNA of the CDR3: TGCAGCGTTGTAAACAGACCGAACACTGAAGCTTTCTTT. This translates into CSVVNRPNTEAFF.

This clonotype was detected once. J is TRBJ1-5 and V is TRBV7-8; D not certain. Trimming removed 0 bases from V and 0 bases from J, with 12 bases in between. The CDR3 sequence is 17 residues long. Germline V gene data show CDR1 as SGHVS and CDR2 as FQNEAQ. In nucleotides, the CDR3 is TGTGCCAGCAGCTTAGCCACTTGGTCTCATAGCAATCAGCCCCAGCATTTT. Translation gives CASSLATWSHSNQPQHF.

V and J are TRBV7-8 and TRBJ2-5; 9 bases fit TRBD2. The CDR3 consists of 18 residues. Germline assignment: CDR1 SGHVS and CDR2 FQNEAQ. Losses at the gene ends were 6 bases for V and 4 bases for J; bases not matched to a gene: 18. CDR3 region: CASSLRASGKVWGETQYF. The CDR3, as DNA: TGTGCCAGCAGTTTAAGGGCTAGCGGGAAAGTTTGGGGAGAGACCCAGTACTTC.

The CDR3 DNA follows: TGTGCCACCACACATGGACGGGAGCAGTACTTC. It translates to CATTHGREQYF. The chain has TRBV10-3 and TRBJ2-7; D is uncertain. Germline CDR1 is ENHRY and CDR2 is SYGVKD. Deletions cut 10 bases from V and 7 bases from J, with 14 bases between. This CDR3 region has 11 residues.

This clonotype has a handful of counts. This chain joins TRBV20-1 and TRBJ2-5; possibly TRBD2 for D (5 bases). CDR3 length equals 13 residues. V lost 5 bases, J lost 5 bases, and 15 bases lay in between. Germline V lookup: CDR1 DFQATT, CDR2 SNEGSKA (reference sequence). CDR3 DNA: TGCAGTGCTCCCGGGGTAGTTGGGGAGACCCAGTACTTC. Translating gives CSAPGVVGETQYF.

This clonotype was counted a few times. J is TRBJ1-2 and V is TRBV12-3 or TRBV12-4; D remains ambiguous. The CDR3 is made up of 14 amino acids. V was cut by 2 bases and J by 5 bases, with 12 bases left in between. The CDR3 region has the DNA TGTGCCAGCAGTTTAAAAGGATTCGGGTATGGCTACACCTTC. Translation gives CASSLKGFGYGYTF.

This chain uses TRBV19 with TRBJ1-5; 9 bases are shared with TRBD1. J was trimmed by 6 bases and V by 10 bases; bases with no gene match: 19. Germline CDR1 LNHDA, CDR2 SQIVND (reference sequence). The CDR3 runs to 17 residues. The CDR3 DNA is TGTGCCACTACCAGAGCACCGGGACAGGGAATTATTCAGCCCCAGCATTTT. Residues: CATTRAPGQGIIQPQHF. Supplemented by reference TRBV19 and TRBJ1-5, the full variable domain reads DGGITQSPKYLFRKEGQNVTLSCEQNLNHDAMYWYRQDPGQGLRLIYYSQIVNDFQKGDIAEGYSVSREKKESFPLTVTSAQKNPTAFYLCATTRAPGQGIIQPQHFGDGTRLSIL.

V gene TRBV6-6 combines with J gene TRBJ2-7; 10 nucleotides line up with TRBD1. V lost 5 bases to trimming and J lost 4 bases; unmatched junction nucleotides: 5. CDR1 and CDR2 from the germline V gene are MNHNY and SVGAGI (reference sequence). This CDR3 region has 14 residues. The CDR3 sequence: CASSGRDRGYEQYF. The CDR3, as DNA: TGTGCCAGCAGTGGCCGGGACAGGGGATACGAGCAGTACTTC.

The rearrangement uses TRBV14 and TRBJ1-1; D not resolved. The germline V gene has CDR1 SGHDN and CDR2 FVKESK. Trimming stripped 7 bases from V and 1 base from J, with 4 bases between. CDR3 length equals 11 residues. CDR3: CASTENTEAFF. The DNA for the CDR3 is TGTGCCAGCACAGAGAACACTGAAGCTTTCTTT.

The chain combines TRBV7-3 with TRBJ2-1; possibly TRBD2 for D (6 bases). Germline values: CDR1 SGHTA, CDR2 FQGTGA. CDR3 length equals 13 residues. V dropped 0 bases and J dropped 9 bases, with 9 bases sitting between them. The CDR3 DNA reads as TGTGCCAGCAGCTTAACTGGAGGGGTTGAGCAGTTCTTC. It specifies CASSLTGGVEQFF.

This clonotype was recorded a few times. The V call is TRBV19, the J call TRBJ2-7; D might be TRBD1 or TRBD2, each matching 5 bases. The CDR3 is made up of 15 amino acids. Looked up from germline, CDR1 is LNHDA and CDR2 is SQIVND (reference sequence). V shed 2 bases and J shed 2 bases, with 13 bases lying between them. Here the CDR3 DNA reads TGTGCCAGTAGTATATTAGGGGACCCAGCCTACGAGCAGTACTTC. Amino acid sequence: CASSILGDPAYEQYF.

CDR3 in amino acids: CASSLLDPRRADTQYF. CDR3 DNA sequence: TGTGCCAGCAGTTTGTTAGACCCCCGCCGAGCGGATACGCAGTATTTT. V and J are TRBV27 and TRBJ2-3; D gene uncertain. There are 16 residues in the CDR3. Between the trimmed V and J ends, which lost 3 bases and 6 bases, there was a span of 19 bases. Germline V gene sequence: CDR1 MNHEY, CDR2 SMNVEV (reference sequence).

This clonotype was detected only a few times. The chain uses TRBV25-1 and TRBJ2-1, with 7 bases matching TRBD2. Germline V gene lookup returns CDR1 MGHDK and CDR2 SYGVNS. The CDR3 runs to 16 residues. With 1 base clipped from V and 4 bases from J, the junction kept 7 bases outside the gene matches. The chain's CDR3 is CASSESLRDYYNEQFF. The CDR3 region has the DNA TGTGCCAGCAGTGAATCACTCCGGGACTATTACAATGAGCAGTTCTTC. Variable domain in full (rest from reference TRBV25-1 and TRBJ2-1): EADIYQTPRYLVIGTGKKITLECSQTMGHDKMYWYQQDPGMELHLIHYSYGVNSTEKGDLSSESTVSRIRTEHFPLTLESARPSHTSQYLCASSESLRDYYNEQFFGPGTRLTVL.

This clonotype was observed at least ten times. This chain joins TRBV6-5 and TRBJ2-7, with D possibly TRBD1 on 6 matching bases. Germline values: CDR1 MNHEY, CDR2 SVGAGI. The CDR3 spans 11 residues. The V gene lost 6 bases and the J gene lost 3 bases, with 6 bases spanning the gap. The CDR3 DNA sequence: TGTGCCAGCAGGACAGGCTACGAGCAGTACTTC. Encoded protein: CASRTGYEQYF.

The CDR3 here is CASSYFRVPTEAFF. Here the CDR3 DNA reads TGTGCCAGCAGTTACTTCAGGGTCCCGACTGAAGCTTTCTTT. The chain uses TRBV6-5 and TRBJ1-1; the D gene is possibly TRBD1 (5 bases). Germline CDR1 reads MNHEY; CDR2 reads SVGAGI. With 1 base removed from V and 5 bases from J, the gap between germline ends came to 11 bases. The CDR3 has 14 residues.

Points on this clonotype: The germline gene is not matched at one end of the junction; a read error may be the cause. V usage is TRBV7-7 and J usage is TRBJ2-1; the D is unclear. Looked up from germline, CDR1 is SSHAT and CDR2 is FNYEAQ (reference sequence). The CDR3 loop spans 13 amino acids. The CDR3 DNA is TGTGCTAGCAGCTCCGACGCCCTGGAGGAGCAGTTCTTC. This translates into CASSSDALEEQFF.

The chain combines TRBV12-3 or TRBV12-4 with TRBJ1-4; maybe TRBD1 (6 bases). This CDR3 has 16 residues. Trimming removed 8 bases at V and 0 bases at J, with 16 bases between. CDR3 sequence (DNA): TGTGCCAGCTCGTGGGGACACCCTACAACTAATGAAAAACTGTTTTTT. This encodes CASSWGHPTTNEKLFF.

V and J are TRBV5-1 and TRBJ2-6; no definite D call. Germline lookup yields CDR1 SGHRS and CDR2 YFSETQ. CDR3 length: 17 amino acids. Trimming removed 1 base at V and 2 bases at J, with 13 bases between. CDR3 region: CASSLIGRSTGANVLTF. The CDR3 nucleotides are TGCGCCAGCAGCTTGATTGGCCGGTCGACTGGGGCCAACGTCCTGACTTTC.

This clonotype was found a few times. The CDR3 spells CASSSISSGANVLTF. The CDR3 DNA sequence: TGTGCCAGCAGCTCCATAAGCTCTGGGGCCAACGTCCTGACTTTC. The rearrangement uses TRBV7-2 and TRBJ2-6; D gene unclear. Between the trimmed V and J ends, which lost 4 bases and 0 bases, there was a span of 7 bases. The CDR3 loop spans 15 amino acids. Per germline, CDR1 SGHTA and CDR2 FQGNSA.

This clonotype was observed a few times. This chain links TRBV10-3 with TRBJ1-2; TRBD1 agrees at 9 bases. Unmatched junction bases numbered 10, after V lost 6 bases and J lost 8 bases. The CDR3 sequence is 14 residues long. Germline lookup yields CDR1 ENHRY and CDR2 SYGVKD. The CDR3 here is CAISTPDRGWGYTF. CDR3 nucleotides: TGTGCCATCAGCACCCCGGACAGGGGCTGGGGCTACACCTTC.

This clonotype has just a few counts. CDR3 region: CASGTGYEQYF. For the CDR3, the DNA is TGTGCCAGCGGAACGGGCTACGAGCAGTACTTC. This sequence joins TRBV5-4 and TRBJ2-7; the D is unclear. Trimming took off 7 bases at V and 3 bases at J, with 8 bases between the two ends. The CDR3 is 11 amino acids. The germline CDR1 and CDR2 sequences are SGHNT and YYREEE (reference sequence).